Below, 8 T cell receptor beta chains from the same sample are listed, as sequenced in a study of T cell changes during pregnancy in multiple sclerosis. The data were produced by immunoSEQ multiplex PCR, yet TCRdb's version contains in-frame clones alone and is incomplete. The sample has tens of thousands of clones; about 91% are singletons. The sequenced sample was peripheral blood, obtained before pregnancy. The receptors here all came from a female donor with multiple sclerosis, enrolled in a pregnancy study.

The rearrangement links TRBV11-2 to TRBJ2-7; perhaps TRBD2 as D (5 bases). This CDR3 region has 14 residues. Germline loops: CDR1 SGHAT, CDR2 FQNNGV. V was pared by 5 bases and J by 0 bases, with 11 bases between. The DNA for the CDR3 is TGTGCCAGCAGCCCTGGACTCAACTCCTACGAGCAGTACTTC. Protein sequence: CASSPGLNSYEQYF.

The chain employs TRBV2 and TRBJ2-7; tentative D call: TRBD1 (6 bases). Trimming pared 4 bases from V and 1 base from J, leaving 14 bases between. The CDR3 is 15 amino acids. Germline loops: CDR1 SNHLY, CDR2 FYNNEI. The CDR3 nucleotides are TGTGCCAGCAGTGTTGGGGGCGCGTTGTCCTACGAGCAGTACTTC. Protein sequence: CASSVGGALSYEQYF. Combining the CDR3 with reference TRBV2 and TRBJ2-7 gives the whole variable domain EPEVTQTPSHQVTQMGQEVILRCVPISNHLYFYWYRQILGQKVEFLVSFYNNEISEKSEIFDDQFSVERPDGSNFTLKIRSTKLEDSAMYFCASSVGGALSYEQYFGPGTRLTVT.

This clone was counted a single time. The V and J genes are TRBV14 and TRBJ2-5, with TRBD2 identical over 13 bases. Germline V gene lookup returns CDR1 SGHDN and CDR2 FVKESK. This CDR3 spans 16 amino acids. V lost 3 bases to trimming and J lost 6 bases; unmatched junction nucleotides: 7. CDR3 coding DNA: TGTGCCAGCAGCCACCAGGGACTAGCGGGGATTAAGACCCAGTACTTC. Amino acid sequence: CASSHQGLAGIKTQYF.

The rearrangement joins TRBV4-3 to TRBJ2-6; D perhaps matches TRBD2 (6 bases). V was shortened by 4 bases and J by 2 bases, with 12 bases between the two germline ends. The CDR3 spans 16 residues. Germline V gene sequence: CDR1 LGHNA, CDR2 YSLEER. The CDR3 loop reads CASSLGGRTGANVLTF. In DNA, the CDR3 is TGCGCCAGCAGCCTCGGGGGACGGACTGGGGCCAACGTCCTGACTTTC.

The chain carries TRBV13 and TRBJ1-4, with 7 bases that match TRBD1. Trimming at V came to 5 bases and at J to 7 bases, leaving 4 bases not matched to a gene. The length of the CDR3 is 13 residues. Germline CDR1 and CDR2: PRHDT and FYEKMQ (reference sequence). CDR3 nucleotides: TGTGCCAGCAGCCACAGGGGTCGTGAAAAACTGTTTTTT. Protein product: CASSHRGREKLFF.

CDR3 sequence: CASSPLVRTDTQYF. CDR3 in DNA: TGTGCCAGCTCACCTCTAGTCCGCACAGATACGCAGTATTTT. The chain recombines TRBV18 with TRBJ2-3; D call uncertain. Trimming cost V 3 bases and J 1 base, with 8 bases left between them. Per the germline V gene, CDR1 is KGHSH and CDR2 is LQKENI. The CDR3 totals 14 residues.

This rearrangement joins TRBV6-6 to TRBJ2-2, with a weak D call TRBD1 (6 bases). With 6 bases removed from V and 6 bases from J, the gap between germline ends came to 11 bases. The CDR3 consists of 13 residues. Germline CDR1 is MNHNY and CDR2 is SVGAGI (reference sequence). As DNA, the CDR3 is TGTGCCAGCAGCATCACAGGGTCCGGGGAGCTGTTTTTT. Encoded protein: CASSITGSGELFF.

This chain uses TRBV7-2 with TRBJ1-2; D gene unclear. Germline V CDR1 and CDR2: SGHTA, FQGNSA. This CDR3 spans 15 amino acids. Trimming took off 5 bases at V and 4 bases at J, with 17 bases between the two ends. CDR3 loop: CASSGFQTTFYGYTF. The DNA of the CDR3 is TGTGCCAGCAGCGGTTTTCAGACTACATTCTATGGCTACACCTTC.